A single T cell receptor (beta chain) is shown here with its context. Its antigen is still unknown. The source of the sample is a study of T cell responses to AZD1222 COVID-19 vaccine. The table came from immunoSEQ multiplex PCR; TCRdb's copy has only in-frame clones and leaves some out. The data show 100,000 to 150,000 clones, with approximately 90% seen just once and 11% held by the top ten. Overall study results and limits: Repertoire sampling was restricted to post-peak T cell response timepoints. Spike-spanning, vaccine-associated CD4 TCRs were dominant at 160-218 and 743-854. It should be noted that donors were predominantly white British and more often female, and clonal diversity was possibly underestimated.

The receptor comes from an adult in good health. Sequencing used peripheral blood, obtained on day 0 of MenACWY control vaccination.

CDR3 protein: CATNGGYNEQFF. The CDR3 nucleotides are TGTGCCACCAATGGGGGCTACAATGAGCAGTTCTTC. The rearrangement uses TRBV24-1 and TRBJ2-1; D tentatively fits TRBD1 or TRBD2 (5 bases each). CDR3 size: 12 residues. Trimming shortened V by 8 bases and J by 3 bases, and 7 bases separated the two germline ends. Germline V gene data show CDR1 as KGHDR and CDR2 as SFDVKD.